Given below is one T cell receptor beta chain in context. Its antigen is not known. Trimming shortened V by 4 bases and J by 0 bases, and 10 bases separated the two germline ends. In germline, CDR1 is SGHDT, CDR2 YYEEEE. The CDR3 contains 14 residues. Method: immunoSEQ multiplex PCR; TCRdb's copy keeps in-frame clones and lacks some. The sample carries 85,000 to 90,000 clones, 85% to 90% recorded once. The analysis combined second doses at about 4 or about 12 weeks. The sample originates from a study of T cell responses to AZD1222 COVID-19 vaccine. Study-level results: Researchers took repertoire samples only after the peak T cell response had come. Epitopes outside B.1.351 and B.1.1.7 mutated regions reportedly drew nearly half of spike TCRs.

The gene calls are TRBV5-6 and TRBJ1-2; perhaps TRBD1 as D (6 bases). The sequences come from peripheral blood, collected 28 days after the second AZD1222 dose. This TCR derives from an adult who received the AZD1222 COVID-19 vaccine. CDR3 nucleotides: TGTGCCAGCAGCGTGGGACACCCTAACTATGGCTACACCTTC. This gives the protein CASSVGHPNYGYTF.